The 3 T cell receptor beta chains listed next were all sequenced from one sample in a study of CD8 T cells in ankylosing spondylitis. General study results and limits: Seemingly characteristic of ankylosing spondylitis blood was a TCR beta motif consisting of about 8 highly homologous variants.

TCRdb reprocessed the 5' RACE reads via MiXCR and lists one record per CDR3 protein. The data hold roughly 700,000 distinct CDR3 sequences, with around a fifth observed a single time. Which antigens these TCRs recognize remains unknown. Material for sequencing was blood, either unsorted or a sorted T cell fraction (not recorded which). These receptors came from a male donor with ankylosing spondylitis.

V and J are TRBV9 and TRBJ1-1; 7 bases align to TRBD1. In germline, CDR1 is SGDLS, CDR2 YYNGEE. The V segment lost 4 bases and the J segment 7 bases; nucleotides outside the gene matches: 13. The CDR3 is made up of 15 amino acids. CDR3 sequence (DNA): TGTGCCAGCAGCCCTTGGGGGGGACAGTTTATTGAAGCTTTCTTT. Protein product: CASSPWGGQFIEAFF.

Here the CDR3 DNA reads TGTGCCAGCAGCTTAGGGGCTAGCGGGAGTTTCTACGAGCAGTACTTC. It codes for CASSLGASGSFYEQYF. The gene calls are TRBV7-2 and TRBJ2-7; TRBD2 agrees at 10 bases. CDR1 SGHTA and CDR2 FQGNSA come from the germline V gene. CDR3 length: 16 residues. J gave up 3 bases and V 1 base, and 6 bases lay outside the gene matches.

CDR3 sequence: CASSLGPGTGDQPQHF. The CDR3 DNA is TGTGCCAGCAGCTTGGGGCCCGGGACAGGGGATCAGCCCCAGCATTTT. The chain links TRBV7-9 to TRBJ1-5, with 10 bases that match TRBD1. Germline loops: CDR1 SEHNR, CDR2 FQNEAQ (reference sequence). The CDR3 loop spans 16 amino acids. The trim removed 3 bases at V and 5 bases at J, leaving 7 bases unmatched.